The 32 T cell receptor beta chains listed next were all sequenced from one sample in a study of early T cells in non-severe SARS-CoV-2 infection. TCRdb recomputed calls from the 5' RACE reads with MiXCR, one row per CDR3 protein. The sample consists of 25,000 to 35,000 distinct CDR3 sequences, 2.5% to 3.5% of them appearing once. The source material was whole blood. The receptors stem from an adult who was a healthcare worker with PCR-confirmed SARS-CoV-2 infection or an uninfected control (not recorded which).

In this sample, this clonotype turned up many times. The V and J genes are TRBV6-5 and TRBJ2-3, with 8 bases matching TRBD2. V dropped 0 bases and J dropped 4; count of bases not matched to a gene: 9. The CDR3 sequence is 17 residues long. Germline V CDR1 and CDR2: MNHEY, SVGAGI. The CDR3 region has the DNA TGTGCCAGCAGTTACTCCCAAGCGGGGGTGAAGGCAGATACGCAGTATTTT. This translates into CASSYSQAGVKADTQYF.

This clonotype was seen repeatedly, ten times or more. The genes are TRBV19 and TRBJ1-2; D unclear. The CDR3 runs to 13 residues. The germline CDR1 and CDR2 sequences are LNHDA and SQIVND (reference sequence). V was pared by 3 bases and J by 8 bases, with 13 bases between. The CDR3 spells CASSITSGFGYTF. DNA of the CDR3: TGTGCCAGTAGTATTACTTCCGGCTTCGGCTACACCTTC. The whole variable domain, filled in from reference TRBV19 and TRBJ1-2, reads DGGITQSPKYLFRKEGQNVTLSCEQNLNHDAMYWYRQDPGQGLRLIYYSQIVNDFQKGDIAEGYSVSREKKESFPLTVTSAQKNPTAFYLCASSITSGFGYTFGSGTRLTVV.

This clonotype was recorded at least ten times. The chain joins TRBV12-3 or TRBV12-4 to TRBJ2-1; D might be TRBD2 (6 bases). Trimming removed 6 bases at V and 6 bases at J, with 24 bases between. The CDR3 covers 17 residues. As DNA, the CDR3 is TGTGCCAGCAGCCGACAGACTAGAGCAGACCACGGCAATGAGCAGTTCTTC. Translated: CASSRQTRADHGNEQFF.

This clonotype was seen at least ten times. J is TRBJ1-6 and V is TRBV5-1; D gene uncertain. The V and J ends lost 0 bases and 9 bases respectively, with 10 bases between them. Germline CDR1 SGHRS, CDR2 YFSETQ. The CDR3 consists of 14 residues. The CDR3 sequence is CASSLGEIASPLHF. In nucleotides, the CDR3 is TGCGCCAGCAGCTTGGGGGAGATTGCTTCACCCCTCCACTTT.

This clonotype has ten or more counts. The J gene is TRBJ2-7, the V gene TRBV28; TRBD2 aligns across 10 bases. The V gene end was trimmed by 4 bases and the J gene end by 2 bases; junction bases not matched to a gene: 8. This CDR3 spans 16 amino acids. Germline V CDR1 and CDR2: MDHEN, SYDVKM. CDR3 amino acids: CASSSGTSASPYEQYV. The DNA for the CDR3 is TGTGCCAGCAGTTCGGGGACTAGCGCTTCTCCCTACGAGCAGTACGTC.

This clonotype was counted ten times or more. The DNA for the CDR3 is TGCGCCAGCAGCTTGGGGGACACAAGCAATCAGCCCCAGCATTTT. Translating it yields CASSLGDTSNQPQHF. The chain carries TRBV5-1 and TRBJ1-5; a possible D gene is TRBD1 (6 bases). The CDR3 has 15 amino acids. Per the germline V gene, CDR1 is SGHRS and CDR2 is YFSETQ. V shed 0 bases and J shed 1 base, with 8 bases lying between them. The full variable domain, rest sourced from reference TRBV5-1 and TRBJ1-5, is KAGVTQTPRYLIKTRGQQVTLSCSPISGHRSVSWYQQTPGQGLQFLFEYFSETQRNKGNFPGRFSGRQFSNSRSEMNVSTLELGDSALYLCASSLGDTSNQPQHFGDGTRLSIL.

This clonotype occurred many times. This chain links TRBV3-1 with TRBJ1-6; perhaps TRBD1 as D (6 bases). Germline CDR1 reads LGHDT; CDR2 reads YNNKEL (reference sequence). Trimming cost V 3 bases and J 7 bases, with 13 bases left between them. This CDR3 is 15 amino acids long. This chain's CDR3 is CASSQADRRNSPLHF. The CDR3 DNA reads TGTGCCAGCAGCCAGGCTGACAGGCGGAATTCACCCCTCCACTTT.

This clonotype was seen repeatedly, ten times or more. V is TRBV7-6 and J is TRBJ2-3, with D hard to call. V lost 2 bases to trimming and J lost 2 bases, with 5 bases between them. Per germline, CDR1 SGHVS and CDR2 FNYEAQ. The CDR3 length is 13 residues. The CDR3 region is CASSLFSTDTQYF. DNA for the CDR3: TGTGCCAGCAGCTTATTCTCCACAGATACGCAGTATTTT.

This clonotype was counted at least ten times. The rearrangement uses TRBV20-1 and TRBJ1-5; D remains unclear. Deletions cut 3 bases from V and 2 bases from J, with 8 bases between. The CDR3 has 13 residues. Germline assignment: CDR1 DFQATT and CDR2 SNEGSKA (reference sequence). CDR3 DNA: TGCAGTGCTAGTGTTGGGGGCAATCAGCCCCAGCATTTT. Translated: CSASVGGNQPQHF.

This clonotype has at least ten counts. The J gene is TRBJ2-3, the V gene TRBV7-8, with 8 bases aligning to TRBD2. V lost 1 base to trimming and J lost 6 bases; unmatched junction nucleotides: 9. The CDR3 runs 16 residues. Germline CDR1 and CDR2: SGHVS and FQNEAQ. For the CDR3, the DNA is TGTGCCAGCAGCTTAGTGATGCGGGGGGCAAGGGATACGCAGTATTTT. Its protein is CASSLVMRGARDTQYF.

This clonotype was seen at least ten times. The chain combines TRBV29-1 with TRBJ2-1; 11 nucleotides agree with TRBD1. The CDR3 spans 13 residues. Losses at the gene ends were 7 bases for V and 8 bases for J; bases not matched to a gene: 7. The V gene's germline CDR1 is SQVTM and CDR2 ANQGSEA. The CDR3 spells CSGLDRGPYEQFF. The CDR3 region has the DNA TGCAGCGGGCTGGACAGGGGGCCGTATGAGCAGTTCTTC.

The CDR3 bases are TGCGCCAGCTCTGATCCCAACTTAAATGAGCAGTTCTTC. Translated, it gives CASSDPNLNEQFF. The chain joins TRBV5-1 to TRBJ2-1; no definite D call. The CDR3 contains 13 residues. Trimming removed 7 bases at V and 7 bases at J, with 15 bases between. Germline V gene sequence: CDR1 SGHRS, CDR2 YFSETQ.

This clonotype was seen many times. The chain is built from TRBV3-1 and TRBJ2-1, with 8 bases fitting TRBD2. This CDR3 has 18 residues. V lost 1 base to trimming and J lost 6 bases; unmatched junction nucleotides: 14. Germline assignment: CDR1 LGHDT and CDR2 YNNKEL (reference sequence). CDR3 in amino acids: CASSQGRTGTSRGNEQFF. In DNA, the CDR3 is TGTGCCAGCAGCCAAGGTAGAACCGGGACTAGTAGGGGCAATGAGCAGTTCTTC.

With regard to this clonotype: This could be a read error, since a much larger clone is one nucleotide away. The rearrangement joins TRBV7-6 to TRBJ1-1; D remains unclear. Germline loops: CDR1 SGHVS, CDR2 FNYEAQ. This CDR3 has 12 residues. CDR3 nucleotides: TGTGCCACCTTGAACGGGAACACTGAAGCTCTCTTT. The encoded protein is CATLNGNTEALF. The variable domain in full, with the rest retrieved from reference TRBV7-6 and TRBJ1-1, is GAGVSQSPRYKVTKRGQDVALRCDPISGHVSLYWYRQALGQGPEFLTYFNYEAQQDKSGLPNDRFSAERPEGSISTLTIQRTEQRDSAMYRCATLNGNTEALFGQGTRLTVV.

This clonotype was counted many times. This sequence joins TRBV12-3 or TRBV12-4 and TRBJ1-5; D is possibly TRBD1 (5 bases). This CDR3 contains 13 residues. V dropped 4 bases and J dropped 6 bases, with 10 bases sitting between them. The CDR3 DNA reads TGTGCCAGCAGTTCCCAGGGTGGTCAGCCCCAGCATTTT. Translated, it gives CASSSQGGQPQHF.

This clonotype came up many times. This chain links TRBV20-1 with TRBJ1-2; D may be TRBD1 (5 bases). CDR3 size: 15 residues. Trimming stripped 1 base from V and 5 bases from J, with 17 bases between. Germline V gives CDR1 DFQATT, CDR2 SNEGSKA (reference sequence). CDR3 in amino acids: CSARGRDGGGYGYTF. CDR3 in DNA: TGCAGTGCTAGAGGCCGGGACGGAGGAGGGTATGGCTACACCTTC.

Many counts were recorded for this clonotype. The V call is TRBV3-1, the J call TRBJ2-2, with D maybe TRBD2 (5 bases). The germline V gene encodes CDR1 LGHDT and CDR2 YNNKEL (reference sequence). The ends were cut back, 3 bases at V and 4 bases at J, with 12 bases in the middle. This CDR3 is 15 amino acids long. CDR3 in DNA: TGTGCCAGCAGCCATGCCGGGATCGGCACCGGGGAGCTGTTTTTT. It codes for CASSHAGIGTGELFF. Full variable domain (missing parts from reference TRBV3-1 and TRBJ2-2): DTAVSQTPKYLVTQMGNDKSIKCEQNLGHDTMYWYKQDSKKFLKIMFSYNNKELIINETVPNRFSPKSPDKAHLNLHINSLELGDSAVYFCASSHAGIGTGELFFGEGSRLTVL.

In this sample, this clonotype turned up many times. This sequence joins TRBV4-2 and TRBJ1-2; tentative D call: TRBD1 (6 bases). The CDR3 loop spans 17 amino acids. V lost 4 bases and J lost 5, with 23 bases in between. Germline V gene data show CDR1 as LGHNA and CDR2 as YNFKEQ. As DNA, the CDR3 is TGTGCCAGCAGCCGCGTTCAACAAAGGGGGTTGGAGTATGGCTACACCTTC. This codes for CASSRVQQRGLEYGYTF.

This clonotype has at least ten counts. The V gene is TRBV18, the J gene TRBJ1-1; no definite D call. Between the trimmed V and J ends, which lost 2 bases and 0 bases, there was a span of 10 bases. This CDR3 spans 15 amino acids. Germline CDR1 KGHSH, CDR2 LQKENI. This CDR3 is CASSPRASMNTEAFF. The CDR3 DNA is TGTGCCAGCTCACCAAGGGCCAGCATGAACACTGAAGCTTTCTTT.

This clonotype was counted ten times or more. This chain connects TRBV6-5 to TRBJ2-3; D gene uncertain. Trimming removed 0 bases from V and 0 bases from J, with 7 bases in between. The CDR3 runs to 15 residues. Germline CDR1 reads MNHEY; CDR2 reads SVGAGI. CDR3 DNA: TGTGCCAGCAGTTACTCGATTGCTAGCACAGATACGCAGTATTTT. It translates to CASSYSIASTDTQYF.

This clonotype was seen a few times. The chain combines TRBV12-3 or TRBV12-4 with TRBJ1-2, with TRBD1 as a possible D gene (6 bases). The CDR3 loop spans 13 amino acids. V lost 4 bases to trimming and J lost 8 bases, with 14 bases between them. CDR3 in amino acids: CASSCRGAEGYTF. The CDR3 DNA reads TGTGCCAGCAGTTGCCGGGGGGCGGAAGGCTACACCTTC.

The rearrangement links TRBV5-6 to TRBJ1-2; no definite D call. Looked up from germline, CDR1 is SGHDT and CDR2 is YYEEEE. Trimming removed 4 bases at V and 3 bases at J, with 13 bases between. This CDR3 region has 14 residues. DNA of the CDR3: TGTGCCAGCAGCCGCCCGATGCTGGACTATGGCTACACCTTC. Translating gives CASSRPMLDYGYTF. The full variable domain, its missing parts supplied by reference TRBV5-6 and TRBJ1-2, is DAGVTQSPTHLIKTRGQQVTLRCSPKSGHDTVSWYQQALGQGPQFIFQYYEEEERQRGNFPDRFSGHQFPNYSSELNVNALLLGDSALYLCASSRPMLDYGYTFGSGTRLTVV.

This clonotype was counted between two and nine times. The chain employs TRBV2 and TRBJ1-2; D is possibly TRBD1 (6 bases). The CDR3 runs to 15 residues. CDR1 is SNHLY and CDR2 is FYNNEI in the germline V gene. Between the trimmed V and J ends, which lost 4 bases and 0 bases, there was a span of 12 bases. The CDR3, as DNA: TGTGCCAGCAGTGTAGAAGGGGGGCCTAACTATGGCTACACCTTC. Protein: CASSVEGGPNYGYTF.

This clonotype was counted at least ten times. The chain combines TRBV4-1 with TRBJ1-1; a possible D gene is TRBD1 (5 bases). Between the trimmed V and J ends, which lost 3 bases and 1 base, there was a span of 6 bases. Germline lookup yields CDR1 MGHRA and CDR2 YSYEKL. This CDR3 region has 13 residues. CDR3 sequence reads: CASSQGTNTEAFF. The CDR3 region has the DNA TGCGCCAGCAGCCAGGGGACGAACACTGAAGCTTTCTTT.

By proportion, this clonotype is medium-sized. This chain links TRBV5-1 with TRBJ1-2, with a possible D match to TRBD1 (6 bases). Germline CDR1 reads SGHRS; CDR2 reads YFSETQ. The V end was cut by 2 bases, the J end by 5 bases, with 19 bases between. The CDR3 runs to 16 residues. Here the CDR3 reads CASSLGGSDPRYGYTF. DNA of the CDR3: TGCGCCAGCAGCTTAGGGGGAAGCGATCCGCGATATGGCTACACCTTC.

This clonotype was observed at least ten times. The chain carries TRBV19 and TRBJ2-7; no firm D call. Trimming shortened V by 3 bases and J by 3 bases, and 12 bases separated the two germline ends. The CDR3 is 14 residues long. CDR1 is LNHDA and CDR2 is SQIVND in the germline V gene (reference sequence). The CDR3 nucleotides are TGTGCCAGTAGTATCTCGGGCAGCAGCTACGAGCAGTACGTC. Its translation: CASSISGSSYEQYV.

This clonotype was counted many times. J is TRBJ2-1 and V is TRBV27; TRBD2 matches at 7 bases. CDR1 is MNHEY, CDR2 SMNVEV, per germline (reference sequence). The CDR3 runs to 12 residues. J was trimmed by 8 bases and V by 5 bases; bases with no gene match: 3. The CDR3 DNA reads TGTGCCAGCAGTCCCGGGGGGTATGAGCAGTTCTTC. It yields the protein CASSPGGYEQFF.

This clonotype was recorded at least ten times. CDR3 sequence: CASREGPSRNTQYF. The CDR3 DNA follows: TGTGCCAGCCGCGAAGGGCCCTCCAGAAATACGCAGTATTTT. The chain joins TRBV6-5 to TRBJ2-3; D uncertain. Germline values: CDR1 MNHEY, CDR2 SVGAGI. This CDR3 comprises 14 residues. Trimming removed 8 bases at V and 7 bases at J, with 19 bases between.

This clonotype was seen at least ten times. The gene calls are TRBV9 and TRBJ2-3, with D maybe TRBD1 (6 bases). The CDR3 is made up of 13 amino acids. Trimming took 3 bases from V and 4 from J, leaving 9 bases between them. Germline values: CDR1 SGDLS, CDR2 YYNGEE. CDR3 coding DNA: TGTGCCAGCAGCGGACAGGTATCAGATACGCAGTATTTT. Protein product: CASSGQVSDTQYF.

This clonotype was picked up many times. For the CDR3, the DNA is TGTGCCAGCAGTTACTCGACCGGGACAGTCCTCGAGCAGTACGTC. Its translation: CASSYSTGTVLEQYV. The chain couples TRBV6-6 to TRBJ2-7; 7 positions match TRBD1. Per the germline V gene, CDR1 is MNHNY and CDR2 is SVGAGI (reference sequence). CDR3 size: 15 residues. V shed 0 bases, J shed 6 bases, and the junction held 8 bases outside the gene matches.

Ten or more counts support this clonotype. The V and J genes are TRBV20-1 and TRBJ1-5; D gene uncertain. The CDR3 runs 15 residues. Trimming took 0 bases from V and 2 from J, leaving 11 bases between them. Looked up from germline, CDR1 is DFQATT and CDR2 is SNEGSKA (reference sequence). The CDR3 DNA follows: TGCAGTGCTAGAGATGTAGCTGGAGGCAATCAGCCCCAGCATTTT. Translated: CSARDVAGGNQPQHF.

This clonotype was seen many times. This chain connects TRBV20-1 to TRBJ2-7, with a possible D match to TRBD1 (6 bases). Trimming cost V 7 bases and J 5 bases, with 18 bases left between them. CDR3 size: 13 residues. Per the germline V gene, CDR1 is DFQATT and CDR2 is SNEGSKA (reference sequence). The CDR3, as DNA: TGCAGTGTCGACGCGACAGGCGGCCACGAGCAGTACGTC. Translated, it gives CSVDATGGHEQYV.